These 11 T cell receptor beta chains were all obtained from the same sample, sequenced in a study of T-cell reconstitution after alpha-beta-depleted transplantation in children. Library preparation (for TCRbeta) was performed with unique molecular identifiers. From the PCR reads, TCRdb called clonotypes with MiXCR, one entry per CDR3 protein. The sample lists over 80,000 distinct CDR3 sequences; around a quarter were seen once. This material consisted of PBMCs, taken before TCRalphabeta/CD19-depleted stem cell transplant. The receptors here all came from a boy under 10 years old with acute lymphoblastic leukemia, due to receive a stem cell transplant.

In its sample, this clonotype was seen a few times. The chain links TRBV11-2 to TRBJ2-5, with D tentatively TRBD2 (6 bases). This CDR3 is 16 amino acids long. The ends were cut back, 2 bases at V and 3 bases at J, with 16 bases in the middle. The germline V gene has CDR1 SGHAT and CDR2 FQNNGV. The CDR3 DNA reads TGTGCCAGCAGCTTAAGAGGTAGCGGAGGGAAAGAGACCCAGTACTTC. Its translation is CASSLRGSGGKETQYF.

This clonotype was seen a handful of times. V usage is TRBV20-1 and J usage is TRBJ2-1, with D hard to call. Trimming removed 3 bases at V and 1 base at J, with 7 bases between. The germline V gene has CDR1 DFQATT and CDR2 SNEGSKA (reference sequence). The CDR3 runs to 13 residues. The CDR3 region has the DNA TGCAGTGCTAGTCTGGGATCCTACAATGAGCAGTTCTTC. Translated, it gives CSASLGSYNEQFF.

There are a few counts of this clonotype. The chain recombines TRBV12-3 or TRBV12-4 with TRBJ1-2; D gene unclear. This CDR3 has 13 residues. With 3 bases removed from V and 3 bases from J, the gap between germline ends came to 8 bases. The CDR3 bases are TGTGCCAGCAGTTTGCGGCAACACTATGGCTACACCTTC. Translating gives CASSLRQHYGYTF.

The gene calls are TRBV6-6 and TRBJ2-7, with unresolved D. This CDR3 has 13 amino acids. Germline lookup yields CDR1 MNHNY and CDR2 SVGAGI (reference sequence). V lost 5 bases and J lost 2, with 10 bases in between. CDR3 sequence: CASSLGFPYEQYF. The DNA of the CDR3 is TGTGCCAGCAGTCTTGGGTTTCCCTACGAGCAGTACTTC.

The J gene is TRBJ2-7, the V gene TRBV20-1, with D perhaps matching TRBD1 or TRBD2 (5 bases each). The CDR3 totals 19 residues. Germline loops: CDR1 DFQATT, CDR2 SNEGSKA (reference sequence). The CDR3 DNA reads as TGCTGTGGCCAGCTCCTGGGTAAGGTCCGTGGGAGAGGGGAGTACGAGCAGTACTTC. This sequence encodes CCGQLLGKVRGRGEYEQYF.

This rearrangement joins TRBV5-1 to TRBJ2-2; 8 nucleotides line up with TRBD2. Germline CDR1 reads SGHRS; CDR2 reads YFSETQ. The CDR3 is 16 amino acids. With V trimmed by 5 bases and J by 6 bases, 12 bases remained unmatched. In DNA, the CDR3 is TGCGCCAGCAGGTACGACGCGGGACTAGGATCCGGGGAGCTGTTTTTT. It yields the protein CASRYDAGLGSGELFF.

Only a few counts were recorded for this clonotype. CDR3 protein: CASSLGTSGTGGELFF. The CDR3 bases are TGCGCCAGCAGCTTAGGGACTAGCGGGACCGGCGGGGAGCTGTTTTTT. This rearrangement joins TRBV5-1 to TRBJ2-2; the match to TRBD2 covers 13 bases. Germline V CDR1 and CDR2: SGHRS, YFSETQ. This CDR3 is built from 16 residues. J was trimmed by 7 bases and V by 2 bases; bases with no gene match: 5.

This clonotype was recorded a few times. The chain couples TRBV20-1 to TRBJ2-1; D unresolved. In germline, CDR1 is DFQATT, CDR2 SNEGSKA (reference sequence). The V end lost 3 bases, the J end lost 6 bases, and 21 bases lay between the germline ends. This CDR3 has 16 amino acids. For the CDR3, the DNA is TGCAGTGCTAGTCCGGTGGCGGAGAGGTGGGCCAATGAGCAGTTCTTC. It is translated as CSASPVAERWANEQFF.

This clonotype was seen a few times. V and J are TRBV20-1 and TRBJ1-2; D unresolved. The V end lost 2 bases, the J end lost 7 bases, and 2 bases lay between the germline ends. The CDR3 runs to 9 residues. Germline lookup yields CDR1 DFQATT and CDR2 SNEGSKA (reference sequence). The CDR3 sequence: CSARTGYTF. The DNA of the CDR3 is TGCAGTGCTAGAACTGGCTACACCTTC.

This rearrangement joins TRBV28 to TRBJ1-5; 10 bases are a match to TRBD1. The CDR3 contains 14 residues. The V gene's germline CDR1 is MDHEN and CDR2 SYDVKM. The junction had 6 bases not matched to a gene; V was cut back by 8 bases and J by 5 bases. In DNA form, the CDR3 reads TGTGCCAGCGGACGGGACAGGGGCTATCAGCCCCAGCATTTT. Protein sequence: CASGRDRGYQPQHF.

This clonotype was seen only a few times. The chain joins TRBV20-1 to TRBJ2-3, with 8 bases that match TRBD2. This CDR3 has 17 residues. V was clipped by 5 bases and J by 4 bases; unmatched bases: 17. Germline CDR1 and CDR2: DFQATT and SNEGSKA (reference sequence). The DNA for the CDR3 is TGCAGTGCTGCGGGGGGTTTGGGCGGAGCAGGCCCAGATACGCAGTATTTT. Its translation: CSAAGGLGGAGPDTQYF.